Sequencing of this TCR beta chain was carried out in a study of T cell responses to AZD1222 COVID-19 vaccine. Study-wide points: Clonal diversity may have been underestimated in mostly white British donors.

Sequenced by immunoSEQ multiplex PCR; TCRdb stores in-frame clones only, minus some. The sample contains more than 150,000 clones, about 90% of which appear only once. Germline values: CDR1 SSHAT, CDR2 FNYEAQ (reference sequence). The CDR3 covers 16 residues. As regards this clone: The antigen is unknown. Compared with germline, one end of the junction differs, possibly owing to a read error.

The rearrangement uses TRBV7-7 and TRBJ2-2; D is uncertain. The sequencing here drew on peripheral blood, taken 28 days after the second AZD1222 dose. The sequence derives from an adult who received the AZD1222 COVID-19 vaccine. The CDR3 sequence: CASSLSPSANTGELFF. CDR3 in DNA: TGTGCTAGCAGCTTATCCCCTTCTGCGAACACCGGGGAGCTGTTTTTT.